Below, 19 T cell receptor beta chains from the same sample are listed, as sequenced in a study of OX40 agonist ivuxolimab in advanced cancers. The repertoire was sequenced with immunoSEQ multiplex PCR; TCRdb's copy has only in-frame clones and lacks some. This sample has about 79,000 clones, with about 88% found just once. The source material was CD4+ or CD8+ T cells sorted from blood, sampled in a trial of the OX40 agonist ivuxolimab. All receptors come from an adult with an advanced solid tumor such as melanoma, head and neck, liver or kidney cancer.

Only one count was recorded for this clone. V usage is TRBV7-2 and J usage is TRBJ2-1; D remains unclear. V lost 7 bases and J lost 0, with 7 bases in between. CDR1 is SGHTA and CDR2 is FQGNSA in the germline V gene. This CDR3 region has 13 residues. The CDR3 DNA is TGTGCCAGCACGAGAAGCTCCTACAATGAGCAGTTCTTC. Translating gives CASTRSSYNEQFF.

The genes are TRBV6-5 and TRBJ2-1, with D possibly matching TRBD1 (6 bases). In germline, CDR1 is MNHEY, CDR2 SVGAGI. Trimming took 2 bases from V and 5 from J, leaving 10 bases between them. This CDR3 contains 14 residues. The CDR3 coding sequence is TGTGCCAGCAGTTACGGCCAGGGGAACAATGAGCAGTTCTTC. Translating it yields CASSYGQGNNEQFF.

This clone has more than one count but fewer than ten. The rearrangement joins TRBV7-9 to TRBJ1-2; D not certain. The CDR3 covers 12 residues. With 5 bases removed from V and 8 bases from J, the gap between germline ends came to 12 bases. CDR1 and CDR2 from the germline V gene are SEHNR and FQNEAQ (reference sequence). The CDR3 DNA is TGTGCCAGCAGCCTATCCCTGGGCGGCTACACCTTC. It encodes CASSLSLGGYTF.

The chain's CDR3 is CASSLATSGSFSAYEQYF. In DNA, the CDR3 is TGTGCCAGCAGCTTAGCGACTAGCGGGAGTTTTTCCGCCTACGAGCAGTACTTC. The chain carries TRBV7-6 and TRBJ2-7; 12 positions agree with TRBD2. Germline V gene data show CDR1 as SGHVS and CDR2 as FNYEAQ. The CDR3 is 18 amino acids. Germline trimming cut 0 bases from V and 2 bases from J; bases unmatched to any gene: 8.

V is TRBV5-1 and J is TRBJ2-5; no clear D. CDR3 length: 13 residues. Germline CDR1 is SGHRS and CDR2 is YFSETQ. Between the trimmed V and J ends, which lost 4 bases and 3 bases, there was a span of 10 bases. The CDR3 reads CASSGTVKETQYF. Written as DNA, the CDR3 is TGCGCCAGCAGCGGTACGGTTAAAGAGACCCAGTACTTC.

This chain joins TRBV5-5 and TRBJ2-2; 7 nucleotides match TRBD2. In germline, CDR1 is SGHKS, CDR2 YYEKEE (reference sequence). The CDR3 totals 15 residues. Unmatched junction bases numbered 0, after V lost 0 bases and J lost 1 base. CDR3 region: CASSLASGNTGELFF. CDR3 DNA: TGTGCCAGCAGCTTGGCTAGCGGGAACACCGGGGAGCTGTTTTTT. Drawing the rest from reference TRBV5-5 and TRBJ2-2, the complete variable domain is DAGVTQSPTHLIKTRGQQVTLRCSPISGHKSVSWYQQVLGQGPQFIFQYYEKEERGRGNFPDRFSARQFPNYSSELNVNALLLGDSALYLCASSLASGNTGELFFGEGSRLTVL.

The rearrangement links TRBV28 to TRBJ1-3, with unresolved D. Germline CDR1 is MDHEN and CDR2 is SYDVKM. The length of the CDR3 is 13 residues. Trimming removed 5 bases at V and 0 bases at J, with 5 bases between. As DNA, the CDR3 is TGTGCCAGCAGTCCGAGCTCTGGAAACACCATATATTTT. This sequence encodes CASSPSSGNTIYF.

This chain uses TRBV9 with TRBJ2-3; perhaps TRBD2 as D (6 bases). Germline V gene sequence: CDR1 SGDLS, CDR2 YYNGEE. Trimming pared 4 bases from V and 2 bases from J, leaving 14 bases between. This CDR3 is 15 amino acids long. The CDR3 nucleotides read TGTGCCAGCAGCCCCCGTGGGGGGACCACAGATACGCAGTATTTT. Its protein product is CASSPRGGTTDTQYF.

This chain links TRBV5-1 with TRBJ1-1, with 8 bases aligning to TRBD1. Looked up from germline, CDR1 is SGHRS and CDR2 is YFSETQ. V shed 4 bases, J shed 7 bases, and the junction held 6 bases outside the gene matches. The CDR3 is 13 amino acids. The CDR3 DNA follows: TGCGCCAGCAGCAGCCAGGGGGCAGTTGAAGCTTTCTTT. Translating it yields CASSSQGAVEAFF.

CDR3 residues: CASSLGRGPYNSPLHF. In nucleotides, the CDR3 is TGTGCCAGCAGCTTGGGCAGGGGACCCTATAATTCACCCCTCCACTTT. This rearrangement joins TRBV5-4 to TRBJ1-6; tentatively, D is TRBD1 (6 bases). Germline V gene sequence: CDR1 SGHNT, CDR2 YYREEE (reference sequence). CDR3 length equals 16 residues. With 0 bases removed from V and 2 bases from J, the gap between germline ends came to 9 bases.

The chain links TRBV15 to TRBJ2-5; D is uncertain. The V end was cut by 8 bases, the J end by 9 bases, with 13 bases between. Germline V gene data show CDR1 as LNHNV and CDR2 as YYDKDF (reference sequence). The CDR3 spans 11 residues. For the CDR3, the DNA is TGTGCCACCGGAAGGTTCCCGGCCCAGTACTTC. It is translated as CATGRFPAQYF. The full variable domain, completed using reference TRBV15 and TRBJ2-5, is DAMVIQNPRYQVTQFGKPVTLSCSQTLNHNVMYWYQQKSSQAPKLLFHYYDKDFNNEADTPDNFQSRRPNTSFCFLDIRSPGLGDTAMYLCATGRFPAQYFGPGTRLLVL.

This chain uses TRBV29-1 with TRBJ1-5; 7 bases line up with TRBD1. The CDR3 sequence is 13 residues long. Germline V gene lookup returns CDR1 SQVTM and CDR2 ANQGSEA. V trimming: 6 bases; J trimming: 6 bases; junction bases outside the gene matches: 8. The CDR3 here is CSVGQDISQPQHF. The DNA of the CDR3 is TGCAGCGTCGGACAGGATATTAGTCAGCCCCAGCATTTT.

This sequence joins TRBV9 and TRBJ2-7; 9 nucleotides match TRBD1. Germline-derived CDR1 and CDR2 are SGDLS and YYNGEE. J was trimmed by 3 bases and V by 3 bases; bases with no gene match: 7. The CDR3 length is 15 residues. The CDR3, as DNA: TGTGCCAGCAGCGAACGGACAGGGGATGGCTACGAGCAGTACTTC. Protein: CASSERTGDGYEQYF.

The rearrangement joins TRBV6-1 to TRBJ2-3; TRBD2 agrees at 7 bases. The germline CDR1 and CDR2 sequences are MNHNS and SASEGT. This CDR3 region has 15 residues. Trimming cost V 7 bases and J 6 bases; bases outside gene matches: 13. CDR3 DNA: TGTGCCAGCATCCCGGTGGCGGGAGCGCCCGATACGCAGTATTTT. Translated: CASIPVAGAPDTQYF.

This clone appeared once. This chain uses TRBV11-3 with TRBJ2-1; 10 bases agree with TRBD2. The CDR3 is made up of 15 amino acids. Germline assignment: CDR1 SGHNT and CDR2 YENEEA. The V gene end was trimmed by 4 bases and the J gene end by 7 bases; junction bases not matched to a gene: 7. CDR3 sequence reads: CASSSKREGRNEQFF. The DNA of the CDR3 is TGTGCCAGCAGCTCGAAGCGGGAGGGCCGGAATGAGCAGTTCTTC.

This sequence joins TRBV7-8 and TRBJ2-2; TRBD2 agrees at 9 bases. The trim removed 7 bases at V and 1 base at J, leaving 7 bases unmatched. The CDR3 runs to 16 residues. The germline CDR1 and CDR2 sequences are SGHVS and FQNEAQ. The CDR3 DNA is TGTGCCAGCACCGTTAGCGGGAGTGGGAACACCGGGGAGCTGTTTTTT. Its translation: CASTVSGSGNTGELFF.

V usage is TRBV11-2 and J usage is TRBJ2-1; D remains unclear. Germline V lookup: CDR1 SGHAT, CDR2 FQNNGV. V was cut by 5 bases and J by 8 bases, with 7 bases left in between. CDR3 length: 11 residues. The CDR3: CASSMWDEQFF. The CDR3 region has the DNA TGTGCCAGCAGCATGTGGGATGAGCAGTTCTTC.

The gene calls are TRBV7-6 and TRBJ2-3; unclear D gene. The CDR3 sequence is 14 residues long. V was clipped by 4 bases and J by 1 base, with 9 bases between them. CDR1 SGHVS and CDR2 FNYEAQ come from the germline V gene. CDR3: CASSSQDGTDTQYF. CDR3 nucleotide sequence: TGTGCCAGCAGCTCCCAGGACGGCACAGATACGCAGTATTTT.

This chain links TRBV7-2 with TRBJ2-5; D might be TRBD2 (6 bases). CDR3 length equals 14 residues. Trimming pared 5 bases from V and 5 bases from J, leaving 15 bases between. Germline assignment: CDR1 SGHTA and CDR2 FQGNSA. This CDR3 reads CASSGRGSTETQYF. DNA for the CDR3: TGTGCCAGCAGCGGACGGGGGTCCACCGAGACCCAGTACTTC.